This is a list of T cell receptor beta chains from one sample in a study of blood T cell repertoires in COVID-19. Measured with immunoSEQ multiplex PCR; TCRdb has only the in-frame clones, and not every one. The sample records some 100,000 clones, approximately 90% being singletons. Sequencing used peripheral blood. These receptors originate from a man between 60 and 75 years old with acute or convalescent COVID-19. CDR3s leave out the opening cysteine and the closing phenylalanine or tryptophan.

TRBJ2-1,14,TRBV2,ASSGFIDTRYNEQF
TRBJ1-2,9,TRBV5-5,ASSFYNGYT
TRBJ2-1,12,TRBV18,ASSPRTSGNEQF
TRBJ2-1,14,TRBV14,ASSRLGGISREEQF
TRBJ2-5,10,TRBV5-1,ASSLAGETQY
TRBJ2-1,13,TRBV11-3,ASSSGLAGGGEQF
TRBJ1-1,13,TRBV5-1,ASSALAGTGSEAF
TRBJ2-2,15,TRBV5-1,ASSLATRGQNTGELF
TRBJ1-4,13,TRBV19,ASNDRFATNEKLF
TRBJ2-1,13,TRBV21-1,ASSRGRGPGNEQF
TRBJ1-2,13,TRBV3-1/TRBV3-2,ASSQAWALNYGYT
TRBJ1-1,12,TRBV6-5,ASAWTGTGAEAF
TRBJ1-5,10,TRBV24-1,ATGQGDQPQH
TRBJ2-7,13,TRBV7-2,ASSPLTRGLGEQY
TRBJ2-1,14,TRBV11-3,ASSLALSSSYNEQF
TRBJ2-1,14,TRBV28,ASSLGSGGSYNEQF
TRBJ2-1,15,TRBV5-1,ASSFSLLAGVIHEQF
TRBJ1-5,11,TRBV10-3,AISPEWDTLRH
TRBJ1-2,13,TRBV6-5,ASREPGQGAHGYT
TRBJ2-7,12,TRBV5-1,ASSIQGAQNEQY
TRBJ2-1,15,TRBV30,AWVPGASGSSYNEQF
TRBJ2-7,11,TRBV7-6,ASSLTLTYEQY
TRBJ1-2,14,TRBV29-1,SVELTPGQGNYGYT
TRBJ1-3,12,TRBV28,ASSPPRRGNTIY
TRBJ1-3,15,TRBV18,ASSPLSGGAAGNTIY
TRBJ2-1,14,TRBV7-2,ASSLESLADYNEQF
TRBJ2-2,15,TRBV5-1,ASSLFGTSANTGELF
TRBJ2-2,13,TRBV6-5,ATLDRGRPTGELF
TRBJ1-2,11,TRBV11-2,ASSLERRGGYT
TRBJ2-5,13,TRBV2,ASSRDRGFQETQY
TRBJ2-5,12,TRBV27,ASRLAGSQGTQY
TRBJ2-5,11,TRBV6-6,ASRVDIQETQY
TRBJ2-3,12,TRBV7-8,ASSFAGVTDTQY
TRBJ1-5,14,TRBV6-5,ASSYGTGATNQPQH
TRBJ1-1,11,TRBV11-3,ASSLGTGAEAF
TRBJ2-7,12,TRBV5-5,ASTQPGQGLEQY
TRBJ2-7,13,TRBV3-1/TRBV3-2,ASSQAAGPSYEQY
TRBJ2-1,12,TRBV19,ASTPSGTYNEQF
TRBJ2-2,12,TRBV10-3,AIRTGPHTGELF
TRBJ2-6,13,TRBV15,ATSRGGSGANVLT
TRBJ1-1,11,TRBV11-3,ASRLQANTEAF
TRBJ1-5,12,TRBV19,ASSPDGNNQPQH
TRBJ1-1,9,TRBV6-5,ASTRNTEAF
TRBJ2-3,12,TRBV5-1,ASSLVRGTDTQY
TRBJ1-4,13,TRBV9,ASSGGGVLREKLF
TRBJ1-6,12,TRBV3-1/TRBV3-2,ASSQGRFNSPLH
TRBJ2-6,16,TRBV6-1,ASSGAGGMPSGANVLT
TRBJ2-7,13,TRBV20-1,SASGTSGRAEEQY
TRBJ1-1,12,TRBV9,ASSVVTTNTEAF
TRBJ2-1,14,TRBV2,ASSDMAGLAVNEQF
TRBJ2-1,14,TRBV6-5,ASSFLAGGPYNEQF
TRBJ1-6,10,TRBV6-5,ASSPSGGPLH
TRBJ2-1,14,TRBV5-1,ASSLDSGMTYNEQF
TRBJ2-1,18,TRBV28,ASSLLGGQGIADSRNEQF
TRBJ1-4,11,TRBV10-1,ASSRDRGEKLF
TRBJ2-7,12,TRBV5-1,ASSLGSGMYEQY
TRBJ1-2,12,TRBV24-1,ATSDPMGSSGYT